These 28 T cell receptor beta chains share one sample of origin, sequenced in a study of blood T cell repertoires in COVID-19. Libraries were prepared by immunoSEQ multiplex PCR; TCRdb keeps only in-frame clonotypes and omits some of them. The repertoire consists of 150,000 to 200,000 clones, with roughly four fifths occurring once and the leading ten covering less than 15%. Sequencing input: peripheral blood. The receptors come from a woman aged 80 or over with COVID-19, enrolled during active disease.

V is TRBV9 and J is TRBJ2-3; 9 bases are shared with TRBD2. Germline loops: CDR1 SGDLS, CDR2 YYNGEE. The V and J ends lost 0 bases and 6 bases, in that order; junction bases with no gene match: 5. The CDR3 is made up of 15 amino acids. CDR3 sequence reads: CASSVGVRGGDTQYF. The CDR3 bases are TGTGCCAGCAGCGTAGGAGTGCGGGGGGGCGATACGCAGTATTTT.

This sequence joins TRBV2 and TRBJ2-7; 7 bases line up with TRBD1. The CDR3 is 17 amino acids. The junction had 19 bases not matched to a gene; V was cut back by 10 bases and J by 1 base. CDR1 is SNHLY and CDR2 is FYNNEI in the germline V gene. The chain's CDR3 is CATRPPAVDRYSYEQYF. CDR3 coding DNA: TGTGCCACTAGGCCGCCCGCCGTGGACAGGTATTCCTACGAGCAGTACTTC.

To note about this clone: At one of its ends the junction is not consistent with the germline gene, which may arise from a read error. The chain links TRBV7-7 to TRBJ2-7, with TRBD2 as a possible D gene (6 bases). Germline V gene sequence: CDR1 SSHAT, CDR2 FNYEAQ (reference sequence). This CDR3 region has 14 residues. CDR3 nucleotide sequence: TGTGCTAGCAGCCCCAGACTAGGCTCCTACGAGCAGTACTTC. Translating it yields CASSPRLGSYEQYF.

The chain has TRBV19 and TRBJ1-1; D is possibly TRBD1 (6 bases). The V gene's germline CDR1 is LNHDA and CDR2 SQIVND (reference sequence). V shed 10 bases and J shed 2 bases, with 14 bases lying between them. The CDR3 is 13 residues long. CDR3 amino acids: CATSDRINTEAFF. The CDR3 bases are TGTGCCACCTCGGACAGAATAAACACTGAAGCTTTCTTT.

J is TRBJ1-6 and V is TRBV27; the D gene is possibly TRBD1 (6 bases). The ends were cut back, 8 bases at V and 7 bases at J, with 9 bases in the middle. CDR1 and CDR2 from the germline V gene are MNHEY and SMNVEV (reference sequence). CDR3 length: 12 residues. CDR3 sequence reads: CASRDRNSPLHF. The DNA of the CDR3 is TGTGCCAGCCGCGACAGGAATTCACCCCTCCACTTT.

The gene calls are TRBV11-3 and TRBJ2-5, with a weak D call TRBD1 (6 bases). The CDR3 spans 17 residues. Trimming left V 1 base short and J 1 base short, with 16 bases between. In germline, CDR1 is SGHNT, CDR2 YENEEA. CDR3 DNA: TGTGCCAGCAGCTTAGGAGAAGGGTGGGGGCCCCAAGAGACCCAGTACTTC. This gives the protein CASSLGEGWGPQETQYF. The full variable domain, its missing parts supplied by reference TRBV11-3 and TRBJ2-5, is EAGVVQSPRYKIIEKKQPVAFWCNPISGHNTLYWYLQNLGQGPELLIRYENEEAVDDSQLPKDRFSAERLKGVDSTLKIQPAELGDSAVYLCASSLGEGWGPQETQYFGPGTRLLVL.

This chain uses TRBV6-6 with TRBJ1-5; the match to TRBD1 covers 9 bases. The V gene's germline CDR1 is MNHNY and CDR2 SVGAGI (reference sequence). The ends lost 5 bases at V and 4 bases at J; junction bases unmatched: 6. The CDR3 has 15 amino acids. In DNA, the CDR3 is TGTGCCAGCAGTACCCGACAGGGGGGGAATCAGCCCCAGCATTTT. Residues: CASSTRQGGNQPQHF.

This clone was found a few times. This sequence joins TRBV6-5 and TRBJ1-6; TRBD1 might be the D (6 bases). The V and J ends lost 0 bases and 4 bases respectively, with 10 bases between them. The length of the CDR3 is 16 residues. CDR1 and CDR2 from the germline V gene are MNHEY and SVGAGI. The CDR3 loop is CASSYSPDSYNSPLHF. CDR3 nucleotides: TGTGCCAGCAGTTACTCCCCGGACAGTTATAATTCACCCCTCCACTTT.

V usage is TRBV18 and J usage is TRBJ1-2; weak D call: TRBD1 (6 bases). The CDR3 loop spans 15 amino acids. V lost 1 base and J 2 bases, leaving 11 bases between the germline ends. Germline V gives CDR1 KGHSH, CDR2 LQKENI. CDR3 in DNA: TGTGCCAGCTCACCACGGACAGCAGACAACTATGGCTACACCTTC. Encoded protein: CASSPRTADNYGYTF.

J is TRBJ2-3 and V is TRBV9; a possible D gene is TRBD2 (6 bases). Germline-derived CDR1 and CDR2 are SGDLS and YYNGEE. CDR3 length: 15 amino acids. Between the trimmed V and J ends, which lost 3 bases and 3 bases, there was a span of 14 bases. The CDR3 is CASSALPGSTDTQYF. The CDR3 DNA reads TGTGCCAGCAGCGCGCTCCCCGGGAGTACAGATACGCAGTATTTT.

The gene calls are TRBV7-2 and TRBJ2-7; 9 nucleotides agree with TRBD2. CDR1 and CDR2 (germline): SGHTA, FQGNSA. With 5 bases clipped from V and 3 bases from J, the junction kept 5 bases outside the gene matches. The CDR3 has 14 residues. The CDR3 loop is CASSISGGHYEQYF. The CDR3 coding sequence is TGTGCCAGCAGCATTAGCGGGGGACACTACGAGCAGTACTTC.

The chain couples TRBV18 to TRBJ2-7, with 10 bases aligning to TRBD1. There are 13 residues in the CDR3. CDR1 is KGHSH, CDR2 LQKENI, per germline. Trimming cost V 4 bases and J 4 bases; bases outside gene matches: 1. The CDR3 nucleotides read TGTGCCAGCTCACGGACAGGGGGATACGAGCAGTACTTC. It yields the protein CASSRTGGYEQYF.

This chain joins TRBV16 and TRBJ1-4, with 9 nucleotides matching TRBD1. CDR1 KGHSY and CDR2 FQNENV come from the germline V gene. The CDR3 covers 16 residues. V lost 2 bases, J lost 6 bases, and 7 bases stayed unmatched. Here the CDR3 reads CASSQLGTGYDEKLFF. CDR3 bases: TGTGCCAGCAGCCAACTTGGGACAGGGTACGATGAAAAACTGTTTTTT.

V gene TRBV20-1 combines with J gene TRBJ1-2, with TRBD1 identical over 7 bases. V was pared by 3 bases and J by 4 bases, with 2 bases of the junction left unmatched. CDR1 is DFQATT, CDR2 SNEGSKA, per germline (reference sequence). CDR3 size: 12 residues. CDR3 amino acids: CSASNRGYGYTF. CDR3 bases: TGCAGTGCTAGTAACAGGGGCTATGGCTACACCTTC.

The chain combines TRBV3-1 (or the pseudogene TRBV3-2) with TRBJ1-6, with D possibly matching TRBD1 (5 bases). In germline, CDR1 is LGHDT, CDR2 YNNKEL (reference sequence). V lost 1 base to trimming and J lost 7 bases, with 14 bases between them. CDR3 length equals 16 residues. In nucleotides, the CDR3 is TGTGCCAGCAGCCAAGGCCTCCAGGGAACGAATTCACCCCTCCACTTT. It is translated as CASSQGLQGTNSPLHF.

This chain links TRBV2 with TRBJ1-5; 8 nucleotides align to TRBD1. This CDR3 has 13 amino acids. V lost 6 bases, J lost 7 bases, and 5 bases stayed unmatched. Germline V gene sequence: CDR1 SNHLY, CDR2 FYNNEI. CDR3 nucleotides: TGTGCCAGCAGCGACAGGGGTGGACAGCCCCAGCATTTT. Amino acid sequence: CASSDRGGQPQHF.

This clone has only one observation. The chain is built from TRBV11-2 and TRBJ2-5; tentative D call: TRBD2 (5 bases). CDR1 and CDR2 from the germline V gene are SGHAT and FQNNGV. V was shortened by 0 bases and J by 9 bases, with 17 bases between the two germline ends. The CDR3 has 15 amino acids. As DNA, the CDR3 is TGTGCCAGCAGCTTAGATGTAGCAGCGGCTGGGGCCCAGTACTTC. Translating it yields CASSLDVAAAGAQYF.

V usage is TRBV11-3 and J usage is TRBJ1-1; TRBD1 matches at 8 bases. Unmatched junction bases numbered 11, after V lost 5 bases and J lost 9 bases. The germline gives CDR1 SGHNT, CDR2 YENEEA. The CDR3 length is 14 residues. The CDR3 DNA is TGTGCCAGCAGCCCCTCGACAGGGGAAGGGAAAGCTTTCTTT. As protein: CASSPSTGEGKAFF. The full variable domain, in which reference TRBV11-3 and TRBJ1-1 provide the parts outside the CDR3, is EAGVVQSPRYKIIEKKQPVAFWCNPISGHNTLYWYLQNLGQGPELLIRYENEEAVDDSQLPKDRFSAERLKGVDSTLKIQPAELGDSAVYLCASSPSTGEGKAFFGQGTRLTVV.

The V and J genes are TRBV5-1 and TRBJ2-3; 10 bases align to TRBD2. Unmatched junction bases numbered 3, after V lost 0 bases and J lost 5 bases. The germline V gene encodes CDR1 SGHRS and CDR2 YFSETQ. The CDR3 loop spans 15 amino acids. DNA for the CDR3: TGCGCCAGCAGCTTGGGGTCTAGCGGGGGAGATACGCAGTATTTT. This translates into CASSLGSSGGDTQYF.

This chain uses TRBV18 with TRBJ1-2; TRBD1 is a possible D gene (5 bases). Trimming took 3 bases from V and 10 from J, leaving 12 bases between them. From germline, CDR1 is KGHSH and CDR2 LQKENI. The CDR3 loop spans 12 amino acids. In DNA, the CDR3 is TGTGCCAGCTCACCGGGGCGCTCGGTCTACACCTTC. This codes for CASSPGRSVYTF.

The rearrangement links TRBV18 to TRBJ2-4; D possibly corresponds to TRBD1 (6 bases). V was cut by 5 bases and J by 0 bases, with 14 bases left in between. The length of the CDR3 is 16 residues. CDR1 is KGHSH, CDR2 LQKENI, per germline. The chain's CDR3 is CASSSQGHIAKNIQYF. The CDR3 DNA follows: TGTGCCAGCTCATCCCAGGGGCATATAGCCAAAAACATTCAGTACTTC.

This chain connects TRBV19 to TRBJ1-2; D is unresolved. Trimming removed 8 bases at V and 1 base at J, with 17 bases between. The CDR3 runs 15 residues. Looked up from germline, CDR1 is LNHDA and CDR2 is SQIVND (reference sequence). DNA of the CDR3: TGTGCCAGTTACACAGCGGGATACCTTAACTATGGCTACACCTTC. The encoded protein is CASYTAGYLNYGYTF.

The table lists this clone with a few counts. Written as DNA, the CDR3 is TGCGCCAGCAGCCATATGTCGTATGGCTACACCTTC. Translating gives CASSHMSYGYTF. The gene calls are TRBV4-1 and TRBJ1-2; no reliable D call. The CDR3 runs to 12 residues. The germline V gene has CDR1 MGHRA and CDR2 YSYEKL. The V and J ends lost 3 bases and 5 bases respectively, with 7 bases between them.

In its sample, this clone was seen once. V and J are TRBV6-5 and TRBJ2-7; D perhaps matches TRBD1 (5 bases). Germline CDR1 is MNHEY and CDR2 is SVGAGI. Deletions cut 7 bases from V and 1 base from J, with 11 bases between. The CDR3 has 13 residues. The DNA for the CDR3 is TGTGCCAGCACCCCCCAGGGTTCCTACGAGCAGTACTTC. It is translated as CASTPQGSYEQYF.

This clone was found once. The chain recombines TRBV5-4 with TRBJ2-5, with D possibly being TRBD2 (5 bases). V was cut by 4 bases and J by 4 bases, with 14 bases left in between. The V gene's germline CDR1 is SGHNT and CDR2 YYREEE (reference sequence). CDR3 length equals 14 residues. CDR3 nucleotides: TGTGCCAGCAGCCAAAATTCCGCGGGAGAGACCCAGTACTTC. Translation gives CASSQNSAGETQYF.

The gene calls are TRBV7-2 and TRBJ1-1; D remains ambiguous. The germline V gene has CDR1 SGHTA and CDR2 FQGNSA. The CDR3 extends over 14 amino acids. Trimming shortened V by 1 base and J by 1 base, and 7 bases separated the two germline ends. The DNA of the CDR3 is TGTGCCAGCAGCTTAGACGGGTCGAACACTGAAGCTTTCTTT. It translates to CASSLDGSNTEAFF.

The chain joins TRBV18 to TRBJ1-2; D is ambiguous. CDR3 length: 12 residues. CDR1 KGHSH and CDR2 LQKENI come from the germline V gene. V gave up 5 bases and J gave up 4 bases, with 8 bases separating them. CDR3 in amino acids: CASSSGSYGYTF. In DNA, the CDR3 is TGTGCCAGCTCATCGGGAAGCTATGGCTACACCTTC.

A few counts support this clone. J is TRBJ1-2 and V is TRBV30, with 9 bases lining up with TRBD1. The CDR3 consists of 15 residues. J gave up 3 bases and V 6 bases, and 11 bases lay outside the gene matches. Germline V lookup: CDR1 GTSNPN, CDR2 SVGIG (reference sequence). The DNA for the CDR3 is TGTGCCTGCTTCCCCCGGGACAGGGCGTACTATGGCTACACCTTC. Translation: CACFPRDRAYYGYTF.